Listed here are 5 T cell receptor beta chains from one sample, sequenced in a study of post-analysis software for immune sequencing data. General observations from the study: Among roughly five TRBV segments more frequent in patients than controls were TRBV5-6, TRBV5-1 and TRBV20-1.

These receptors' antigens are unknown. Prepared libraries of TCR beta cDNA carried unique molecular identifiers. TCRdb re-called the PCR reads through MiXCR, storing one row per CDR3 protein. The sample shows hundreds of thousands of distinct CDR3 sequences, 55% to 70% of them seen only once. Input material: blood. Receptor source: a girl aged 2-9 years with multiple sclerosis.

The chain is built from TRBV24-1 and TRBJ2-5; unclear D gene. Trimming left V 6 bases short and J 2 bases short, with 6 bases between. This CDR3 region has 12 residues. Per the germline V gene, CDR1 is KGHDR and CDR2 is SFDVKD. As DNA, the CDR3 is TGTGCCACCAGTCAGGCGCAAGAGACCCAGTACTTC. As protein: CATSQAQETQYF.

The gene calls are TRBV5-5 and TRBJ2-3; D not certain. Per the germline V gene, CDR1 is SGHKS and CDR2 is YYEKEE (reference sequence). Trimming took 7 bases from V and 6 from J, leaving 18 bases between them. This CDR3 is built from 14 residues. Written as DNA, the CDR3 is TGTGCCAGCCGGACCCACCAAATTTCGGATACGCAGTATTTT. This codes for CASRTHQISDTQYF.

The sample holds a few counts of this clonotype. The V call is TRBV6-5, the J call TRBJ1-2; 7 bases line up with TRBD1. CDR3 length: 11 residues. CDR1 and CDR2 (germline): MNHEY, SVGAGI. The V segment lost 5 bases and the J segment 6 bases; nucleotides outside the gene matches: 0. Here the CDR3 reads CASSGQDGYTF. The CDR3 nucleotides are TGTGCCAGCAGTGGACAGGATGGCTACACCTTC.

This chain links TRBV7-2 with TRBJ2-1, with D perhaps TRBD1 (7 bases). The V end lost 0 bases, the J end lost 8 bases, and 14 bases lay between the germline ends. Germline-derived CDR1 and CDR2 are SGHTA and FQGNSA. CDR3 length equals 15 residues. The CDR3 region is CASSLAQGGVYEQFF. The CDR3 DNA reads TGTGCCAGCAGCTTAGCGCAGGGGGGAGTCTATGAGCAGTTCTTC. The full variable domain, with the rest looked up from reference TRBV7-2 and TRBJ2-1, is GAGVSQSPSNKVTEKGKDVELRCDPISGHTALYWYRQSLGQGLEFLIYFQGNSAPDKSGLPSDRFSAERTGGSVSTLTIQRTQQEDSAVYLCASSLAQGGVYEQFFGPGTRLTVL.

The gene calls are TRBV5-1 and TRBJ2-5; 7 bases match TRBD1. Looked up from germline, CDR1 is SGHRS and CDR2 is YFSETQ. With 3 bases clipped from V and 11 bases from J, the junction kept 4 bases outside the gene matches. The CDR3 consists of 11 residues. CDR3 in amino acids: CASSSGQEQYF. CDR3 coding DNA: TGCGCCAGCAGCTCTGGACAGGAGCAGTACTTC.